The rows below give T cell receptor beta chains drawn from one sample of a study of T cell repertoires in cytomegalovirus infection. TCRdb itself ran the reads through MiXCR, one entry per CDR3 protein. The table records 200,000 to 300,000 distinct CDR3 sequences, roughly an eighth of them present only once. Sequenced: PBMCs. These receptors originate from a human donor in good health (CMV status not recorded). Some clones in this sample may be carry-over from other donors' samples. CDR3s include the opening cysteine and the closing phenylalanine or tryptophan. The D gene is left open where the match is weak. Expanded clones are given a class, and other clones once, few, many or no size at all.

many	12	TRBJ2-1	TRBV29-1	.	TGCAGCGTTACCGGGACTGAGCTGGAGCAGTTCTTC	CSVTGTELEQFF
.	14	TRBJ2-3	TRBV5-1	TRBD1	TGCGCCAGCAGCTTACTTACAGGGGAGGATACGCAGTATTTT	CASSLLTGEDTQYF
.	17	TRBJ2-6	TRBV19	.	TGTGGGTCAATGGGGCACTACTCCCTCTCTGGGGCCAACGTCCTGACTTTC	CGSMGHYSLSGANVLTF
few	14	TRBJ2-7	TRBV29-1	.	TGCAGCGTTGGGACAGCTCAGAGCTCCTACGAGCAGTACTTC	CSVGTAQSSYEQYF
many	16	TRBJ2-5	TRBV7-2	TRBD2	TGTGCCAGCAGCCTCCTAGCGGGGGGGCCATGGGAGACCCAGTACTTC	CASSLLAGGPWETQYF
.	16	TRBJ2-4	TRBV20-1	TRBD1	TGCAGTGCTAGATCAGGGGGCGTCGAGGCCAAAAACATTCAGTACTTC	CSARSGGVEAKNIQYF
many	13	TRBJ2-3	TRBV24-1	.	TGTGCCACCAGTGACCTGTACACAGATACGCAGTATTTT	CATSDLYTDTQYF
many	15	TRBJ1-1	TRBV5-1	.	TGCGCCAGCAGCACCCAACAGGGTATGAACACTGAAGCTTTCTTT	CASSTQQGMNTEAFF
many	15	TRBJ1-1	TRBV7-2	.	TGTGCCAGCAGCCAACCGAGAACCACGAACACTGAAGCTTTCTTT	CASSQPRTTNTEAFF
.	15	TRBJ2-7	TRBV20-1	TRBD2	TGCAGTGCTAGAGTTGCTAGCGGGAGGGCCTACGAGCAGTACTTC	CSARVASGRAYEQYF
many	16	TRBJ1-1	TRBV7-9	.	TGTGCCAGCAGCTTCTCCGGGACCGGCAGGAACACTGAAGCTTTCTTT	CASSFSGTGRNTEAFF
many	16	TRBJ1-5	TRBV7-2	TRBD1	TGTGCCAGCAGCCTCCGGACAGGGGGAGGCAATCAGCCCCAGCATTTT	CASSLRTGGGNQPQHF
.	14	TRBJ2-7	TRBV20-1	.	TGCAGTGCTGCCCAGACCGATCCCAATAGTGAGCAGTACTTC	CSAAQTDPNSEQYF
few	15	TRBJ2-5	TRBV5-4	.	TGTGCCAGCAGCTCGGCCAAGGGGGAGGTGGAGACCCAGTACTTC	CASSSAKGEVETQYF
.	16	TRBJ2-5	TRBV3-1	.	TGTGCCAGCAGCCAAGGAGGAGGGACCCCAACGAAGATCCAGTACTTC	CASSQGGGTPTKIQYF
many	14	TRBJ1-4	TRBV12-3/TRBV12-4	.	TGTGCCAGCAGTCGCACCGGGGGGAATGAAAAACTGTTTTTT	CASSRTGGNEKLFF
.	14	TRBJ1-5	TRBV19	.	TGTGCCAGCACTCGTGGGGGAAGCAATCAGCCCCAGCATTTT	CASTRGGSNQPQHF
many	12	TRBJ2-1	TRBV7-2	.	TGTGCCAGCAGGGGTGGGTACAATGAGCAGTTCTTC	CASRGGYNEQFF
few	13	TRBJ2-3	TRBV6-1	.	TGTGCCAGCAGTGAGCTACGAGGAGATACGCAGTATTTT	CASSELRGDTQYF
many	12	TRBJ2-7	TRBV7-2	.	TGTGCCAGCAGCCAGACCGGCTACGAGCAGTACTTC	CASSQTGYEQYF
.	15	TRBJ1-2	TRBV6-6	.	TGTGCCGGGGGGGGGGCGGGGACCACTTCGGATGGCTACACCTTC	CAGGGAGTTSDGYTF
few	19	TRBJ1-2	TRBV9	TRBD1	TGTGCCAGCAGCGCTAAAGGACCGGGACAGGTTTCGGGGGGCTATGGCTACACCTTC	CASSAKGPGQVSGGYGYTF
.	14	TRBJ2-3	TRBV5-1	.	TGCGCCAGCAGCTTGGGATTAGACAGTGGTACGCAGTATTTT	CASSLGLDSGTQYF
.	16	TRBJ2-3	TRBV6-6	TRBD2	TGTGCCAGCAGGCATTTAGCGGGTTATACCACAGATACGCAGTATTTT	CASRHLAGYTTDTQYF
.	14	TRBJ1-1	TRBV10-3	.	TGTGCCATCAGTGGGGGGGGTTTGAACACTGAAGCTTTCTTT	CAISGGGLNTEAFF